This is a list of T cell receptor beta chains from one sample in a study of OX40 agonist ivuxolimab in advanced cancers. Clones were sequenced by immunoSEQ multiplex PCR, and TCRdb holds only the in-frame ones, with some missing. The table lists tens of thousands of clones, approximately 80% of them singletons. The specimen was CD4+ or CD8+ T cells sorted from blood, collected in a trial of the OX40 agonist ivuxolimab. These receptors were taken from an adult with an advanced solid tumor such as melanoma, head and neck, liver or kidney cancer. The CDR3 runs from the conserved cysteine through the conserved F or W. Fields, in order: J gene, V gene, clone size, D gene, CDR3 DNA, CDR3 protein. A D gene is named only where the DNA matches it firmly. Where a row states a size, it is once, few, many or the class of an expanded clone; other rows omit it.

>TRBJ2-5|TRBV5-1|.|TRBD1
TGCGCCAGCAGCTTGCGGATGGACAGGGGTAAAGAGACCCAGTACTTC
CASSLRMDRGKETQYF
>TRBJ1-5|TRBV18|.|TRBD1
TGTGCCAGCTCACCTGGACAGGGGACTGGTCAGCCCCAGCATTTT
CASSPGQGTGQPQHF
>TRBJ1-1|TRBV2|.|.
TGTGCCCCCCAGGGCAGGGGGAACACTGAAGCTTTCTTT
CAPQGRGNTEAFF
>TRBJ1-1|TRBV20-1|.|.
TGCAGTGCTAGAATCTACAATGAAGCTTTCTTT
CSARIYNEAFF
>TRBJ1-5|TRBV28|.|.
TGTGCCAGCAGCATACTATCTATTCAGCCCCAGCATTTT
CASSILSIQPQHF
>TRBJ2-3|TRBV7-8|.|TRBD2
TGTGCCAGCAGCTTCACGGGGGGGCCCCGATCCACAGATACGCAGTATTTT
CASSFTGGPRSTDTQYF
>TRBJ1-3|TRBV19|.|TRBD1
TGTGCCAGCAGAACTACGGACAGGGGGGCTGGAAACACCATATATTTT
CASRTTDRGAGNTIYF
>TRBJ2-2|TRBV7-2|.|TRBD2
TGTGCCAGCAGCCTAAGTGCGGGGGGGCCCGGGGAGCTGTTTTTT
CASSLSAGGPGELFF
>TRBJ2-7|TRBV9|.|TRBD1
TGTGCCAGCAGCGCCCGAGGTCCTGGACAGGGAAGCGAGCAGTACTTC
CASSARGPGQGSEQYF
>TRBJ2-3|TRBV28|.|.
TGTGCCAGCAGTTGGGCCAGGACCACAGATACGCAGTATTTT
CASSWARTTDTQYF
>TRBJ2-1|TRBV11-3|.|TRBD2
TGTGCCAGCAGCACCGGGACTAGCGGGGCGGGGGGTGAGCAGTTCTTC
CASSTGTSGAGGEQFF
>TRBJ1-4|TRBV6-5|.|.
TGTGCCAGCGGGATGGGGGTCGGGGGTGGTGAAAAACTGTTTTTT
CASGMGVGGGEKLFF
>TRBJ1-3|TRBV5-1|.|.
TGCGCCAGCAGCTTGGGGTTCGGAAACACCATATATTTT
CASSLGFGNTIYF
>TRBJ2-1|TRBV5-1|.|.
TGCGCCAGCAGCTTGGCCCCTCCGGGGAATGAGCAGTTCTTC
CASSLAPPGNEQFF
>TRBJ1-6|TRBV6-5|.|TRBD1
TGTGCCAGCAGCCTGACAGGGAGTAATTCACCCCTCCACTTT
CASSLTGSNSPLHF
>TRBJ1-4|TRBV10-2|.|.
TGCGCCAGCTGGGAGACTAATGAAAAACTGTTTTTT
CASWETNEKLFF
>TRBJ2-3|TRBV5-1|.|TRBD2
TGCGCCAGCAGCTTGGACCCTAGCGGGGGGGCAGTGACGGATACGCAGTATTTT
CASSLDPSGGAVTDTQYF
>TRBJ1-1|TRBV18|.|TRBD1
TGTGCCAGCTCACCTAACACACCGGGACAGGGGAAGGGGGAGGTTTTT
CASSPNTPGQGKGEVF
>TRBJ1-3|TRBV7-9|.|TRBD1
TGTGCCAGCAGCCCAGGACAGGGGGCTTCTGGAAACACCATATATTTT
CASSPGQGASGNTIYF
>TRBJ1-1|TRBV2|.|TRBD1
TGTGCCAGCAGTGCACAGGGGGAGAACACTGAAGCTTTCTTT
CASSAQGENTEAFF
>TRBJ1-2|TRBV14|.|.
TGTGCCAGCAGCCAATTTAGGGACCTTGCCGGCACCTTC
CASSQFRDLAGTF
>TRBJ2-1|TRBV29-1|.|.
TGCAGCGTTGATTCGGGGAATGAGCAGTTCTTC
CSVDSGNEQFF
>TRBJ1-4|TRBV6-1|.|.
TGTGCCAGCAGTGCTCTAGGATTAGCAACTAATGAAAAACTGTTTTTT
CASSALGLATNEKLFF
>TRBJ2-2|TRBV7-9|few|.
TGTGCCAGCAGCCGCCCGGGGCTCGGCACCGGGGAGCTGTTTTTT
CASSRPGLGTGELFF
>TRBJ2-7|TRBV6-6|.|.
TGTGCCAGCAGGACAGCCTCCTACGAGCAGTACTTC
CASRTASYEQYF
>TRBJ2-1|TRBV11-2|.|.
TGTGCCAGCAGCTTATACGGGGGTCACAATGAGCAGTTCTTC
CASSLYGGHNEQFF
>TRBJ1-2|TRBV15|few|.
TGTGCCACAGGGAGTAGCTATGGCTACACCTTC
CATGSSYGYTF
>TRBJ2-1|TRBV5-4|.|TRBD2
TGTGCCAGCAGCTTGGTTTCGTTAGGCGGGGGGGCCCCCAATGAGCAGTTCTTC
CASSLVSLGGGAPNEQFF
>TRBJ2-3|TRBV11-3|.|.
TGTGCCAGCGTCGGGGGCTTCGGCACAGATACGCAGTATTTT
CASVGGFGTDTQYF
>TRBJ1-1|TRBV4-1|.|TRBD1
TGCGCCAGCAGCCAAGGAGACAGGGGCCAGAACACTGAAGCTTTCTTT
CASSQGDRGQNTEAFF
>TRBJ2-7|TRBV7-6|.|.
TGTGCCAGCAGCTTAGTGGGGGGTGGTGCGTACGAGCAGTACTTC
CASSLVGGGAYEQYF
>TRBJ1-5|TRBV19|.|.
TGTGCCAGTAGTCCCGACTCCCGCAATCAGCCCCAGCATTTT
CASSPDSRNQPQHF
>TRBJ2-2|TRBV5-5|once|.
TGTGCCAGCAGCTTGGGCGCGACTACGAACACCGGGGAGCTGTTTTTT
CASSLGATTNTGELFF
>TRBJ2-5|TRBV5-8|once|.
TGTGCCAGCAGCTTCGCAGAGACCCAGTACTTC
CASSFAETQYF
>TRBJ1-6|TRBV19|few|.
TGTGCCAGTAGTGAAATCCGGGACGGAAATTCACCCCTCCACTTT
CASSEIRDGNSPLHF
>TRBJ2-1|TRBV7-8|.|TRBD2
TGTGCCAGCAGCCCTGGACTAGCGGGGGGTTCAATTTACAATGAACAGTTCTTC
CASSPGLAGGSIYNEQFF
>TRBJ1-1|TRBV28|.|.
TGTGCCAGCAGTCCCCACAGGATTAACACTGAAGCTTTCTTT
CASSPHRINTEAFF
>TRBJ2-1|TRBV2|.|TRBD2
TGTGCCAGCAGTGAAACTAGCGGTAGATCCTACAATGAGCAGTTCTTC
CASSETSGRSYNEQFF
>TRBJ2-7|TRBV19|once|.
TGTGCCAGTAGTACGGGACGCCCCTACGAGCAGTACTTC
CASSTGRPYEQYF
>TRBJ1-3|TRBV11-2|medium-sized|.
TGTGCCAGCAGCACCCTTAAAGGGGATTCTGGAAACACCATATATTTT
CASSTLKGDSGNTIYF
>TRBJ2-3|TRBV6-6|few|.
TGTGCCAGCAGTTACCGGAGGGAAGACACGCAGTATTTT
CASSYRREDTQYF
>TRBJ1-2|TRBV2|.|.
TGTGCCAGCAGTGAAACGCCAGCTCCCACTAACTATGGCTACACCTTC
CASSETPAPTNYGYTF
>TRBJ2-7|TRBV18|.|TRBD1
TGTGCCAGCTCACCAAGGACAGGGGAATCCTACGAGCAGTACTTC
CASSPRTGESYEQYF